The 23 T cell receptor beta chains in this list originate from one sample, sequenced in a study of T cells in Graves' hyperthyroidism and ophthalmopathy. Researchers took RNA transcripts and amplified the TCR beta CDR3 regions from them. HTBI primers were employed in a first-round RT-PCR of the TCR CDR3. TCRdb re-analysed the multiplex PCR reads in MiXCR, keeping a single row per CDR3 protein. The sample shows about 410,000 distinct CDR3 sequences, roughly 14% of them seen only once. Sequencing was carried out using blood. The receptors shown here come from a young man with Graves' ophthalmopathy.

V gene TRBV24-1 combines with J gene TRBJ1-1; no clear D gene. V was shortened by 3 bases and J by 1 base, with 8 bases between the two germline ends. The CDR3 runs 14 residues. The germline gives CDR1 KGHDR, CDR2 SFDVKD. The CDR3 sequence: CATSDGPGNTEAFF. CDR3 sequence (DNA): TGTGCCACCAGTGATGGCCCGGGGAACACTGAAGCTTTCTTT.

This clonotype has a count of ten or more. This sequence joins TRBV6-5 and TRBJ2-3; D is undetermined. V lost 0 bases to trimming and J lost 7 bases, with 8 bases between them. Germline assignment: CDR1 MNHEY and CDR2 SVGAGI. This CDR3 region has 13 residues. The CDR3 bases are TGTGCCAGCAGTTACTCGAGACGGCATACGCAGTATTTT. Encoded protein: CASSYSRRHTQYF.

This clonotype was seen a few times. The gene calls are TRBV4-2 and TRBJ2-7; D possibly corresponds to TRBD2 (5 bases). The CDR3 has 15 amino acids. Germline V gene sequence: CDR1 LGHNA, CDR2 YNFKEQ. V lost 5 bases, J lost 4 bases, and 18 bases lay in between. CDR3 loop: CASSYGLPLGYEQYF. The CDR3, as DNA: TGTGCCAGCAGCTACGGACTCCCCCTCGGATACGAGCAGTACTTC.

The rearrangement uses TRBV12-3 or TRBV12-4 and TRBJ2-1; the D gene is possibly TRBD2 (6 bases). The CDR3 is made up of 17 amino acids. V lost 6 bases and J lost 0, with 18 bases in between. In DNA, the CDR3 is TGTGCCAGCAGGGGGGGTTCGGAAGGGAGCTCCTACAATGAGCAGTTCTTC. Translated, it gives CASRGGSEGSSYNEQFF.

In this sample, this clonotype turned up many times. The V gene is TRBV3-1, the J gene TRBJ1-5; D is unclear. This CDR3 spans 13 amino acids. The ends were cut back, 0 bases at V and 3 bases at J, with 3 bases in the middle. Germline V gives CDR1 LGHDT, CDR2 YNNKEL (reference sequence). CDR3 DNA sequence: TGTGCCAGCAGCCAAGATCTCAATCAGCCCCAGCATTTT. This codes for CASSQDLNQPQHF.

There are many counts of this clonotype. The chain employs TRBV20-1 and TRBJ2-7, with TRBD1 matching over 8 bases. Unmatched junction bases numbered 12, after V lost 3 bases and J lost 5 bases. Germline V gives CDR1 DFQATT, CDR2 SNEGSKA (reference sequence). The CDR3 length is 15 residues. As DNA, the CDR3 is TGCAGTGCTAGTGATACCGGGACAGGTGGCGACGAGCAGTACTTC. Its protein is CSASDTGTGGDEQYF.

The CDR3: CASSNPGGDGANVLTF. The CDR3 DNA follows: TGTGCCAGCAGCAACCCCGGGGGTGATGGGGCCAACGTCCTGACTTTC. The rearrangement links TRBV5-4 to TRBJ2-6; D might be TRBD2 (6 bases). Germline values: CDR1 SGHNT, CDR2 YYREEE (reference sequence). V lost 4 bases and J lost 3, with 14 bases in between. This CDR3 spans 16 amino acids.

The CDR3 is CAIRQGRNGYTF. CDR3 coding DNA: TGTGCCATCCGACAGGGCCGGAATGGCTACACCTTC. The V call is TRBV19, the J call TRBJ1-2, with 7 bases identical to TRBD1. This CDR3 comprises 12 residues. CDR1 is LNHDA, CDR2 SQIVND, per germline (reference sequence). Germline trimming cut 10 bases from V and 6 bases from J; bases unmatched to any gene: 8.

In its sample, this clonotype was seen many times. V and J are TRBV11-2 and TRBJ2-1; 10 bases line up with TRBD2. Germline values: CDR1 SGHAT, CDR2 FQNNGV. Trimming at V came to 6 bases and at J to 0 bases, leaving 5 bases not matched to a gene. The CDR3 is 16 amino acids. CDR3 DNA: TGTGCCAGCAGACAGCGGGAGGGGAGCTCCTACAATGAGCAGTTCTTC. This sequence encodes CASRQREGSSYNEQFF.

Many counts were recorded for this clonotype. The chain links TRBV10-3 to TRBJ2-3; TRBD2 agrees at 8 bases. Looked up from germline, CDR1 is ENHRY and CDR2 is SYGVKD. Germline trimming cut 0 bases from V and 5 bases from J; bases unmatched to any gene: 10. The CDR3 spans 17 residues. This chain's CDR3 is CAISESDGGAGEDTQYF. CDR3 sequence (DNA): TGTGCCATCAGTGAGTCCGACGGGGGGGCCGGGGAAGATACGCAGTATTTT.

This clonotype was seen ten or more times. V usage is TRBV24-1 and J usage is TRBJ1-2; 10 bases map to TRBD1. V trimming: 4 bases; J trimming: 8 bases; junction bases outside the gene matches: 15. CDR3 length equals 17 residues. CDR1 is KGHDR and CDR2 is SFDVKD in the germline V gene. The CDR3 DNA sequence: TGTGCCACCAGTGACCCCGGACAGGGGGTGGGGGAGAGAGGCTACACCTTC. The encoded protein is CATSDPGQGVGERGYTF.

This clonotype was counted between two and nine times. The chain has TRBV7-9 and TRBJ1-1, with 7 bases identical to TRBD1. Germline CDR1 is SEHNR and CDR2 is FQNEAQ (reference sequence). The trim removed 5 bases at V and 5 bases at J, leaving 8 bases unmatched. CDR3 length: 14 amino acids. The CDR3 protein is CASSLRGDRTEAFF. CDR3 bases: TGTGCCAGCAGCCTCAGGGGGGATAGGACTGAAGCTTTCTTT.

This clonotype occurred many times. This CDR3 reads CAIRREEKSGYTF. CDR3 in DNA: TGTGCCATCAGGCGGGAGGAGAAGAGTGGCTACACCTTC. The chain uses TRBV10-3 and TRBJ1-2; D ambiguous. The CDR3 has 13 residues. V lost 6 bases to trimming and J lost 7 bases, with 15 bases between them. Germline V CDR1 and CDR2: ENHRY, SYGVKD.

This clonotype has ten or more counts. This chain links TRBV6-1 with TRBJ2-1; 11 nucleotides agree with TRBD2. CDR3 length equals 15 residues. Germline V gives CDR1 MNHNS, CDR2 SASEGT. The trim removed 5 bases at V and 6 bases at J, leaving 6 bases unmatched. The DNA for the CDR3 is TGTGCCAGCAGTTTTACTAGCGGGAGCCTCAATGAGCAGTTCTTC. Translating it yields CASSFTSGSLNEQFF.

In this sample, this clonotype turned up many times. The chain links TRBV3-1 to TRBJ1-6; no reliable D call. Trimming shortened V by 3 bases and J by 8 bases, and 14 bases separated the two germline ends. Germline V gene sequence: CDR1 LGHDT, CDR2 YNNKEL (reference sequence). This CDR3 has 15 amino acids. The CDR3 loop reads CASSHLALVHSPLHF. In DNA form, the CDR3 reads TGTGCCAGCAGCCATTTGGCACTGGTACATTCACCCCTCCACTTT.

This clonotype was detected ten times or more. The gene calls are TRBV7-9 and TRBJ2-5, with 8 bases lining up with TRBD2. V was clipped by 5 bases and J by 0 bases; unmatched bases: 8. This CDR3 spans 16 amino acids. The germline gives CDR1 SEHNR, CDR2 FQNEAQ (reference sequence). This CDR3 is CASSAALAEYQETQYF. The CDR3 DNA sequence: TGTGCCAGCAGCGCCGCACTAGCGGAATACCAAGAGACCCAGTACTTC.

About this clonotype itself: This may be a read error: a much more frequent sequence differs by one nucleotide. This sequence joins TRBV3-1 and TRBJ2-5; 9 positions agree with TRBD2. The CDR3 consists of 14 residues. In germline, CDR1 is LGHDT, CDR2 YNNKEL (reference sequence). The CDR3 DNA sequence: TGTGCCGGCAGTATAGCGGGGGCCCAAGAGACCCAGTACTTC. It yields the protein CAGSIAGAQETQYF.

This clonotype was found many times. The gene calls are TRBV24-1 and TRBJ1-1; D might be TRBD1 (5 bases). V was shortened by 5 bases and J by 3 bases, with 6 bases between the two germline ends. There are 12 residues in the CDR3. Germline V gene data show CDR1 as KGHDR and CDR2 as SFDVKD. This CDR3 is CATSARDTEAFF. The CDR3 DNA sequence: TGTGCCACCAGTGCCAGGGACACTGAAGCTTTCTTT.

This clonotype has more than one count but fewer than ten. The V gene is TRBV6-1, the J gene TRBJ2-7, with D unclear. V lost 7 bases and J 2 bases, leaving 9 bases between the germline ends. The CDR3 loop spans 12 amino acids. Germline V gene lookup returns CDR1 MNHNS and CDR2 SASEGT. CDR3 amino acids: CASTPGPYEQYF. The DNA of the CDR3 is TGTGCCAGCACCCCAGGACCCTACGAGCAGTACTTC.

The CDR3 nucleotides read TGTGCCACCAGCAGCCCCCGGGACAGGGACTACAATCAGCCCCAGCATTTT. Translated, it gives CATSSPRDRDYNQPQHF. The chain carries TRBV15 and TRBJ1-5; 9 positions agree with TRBD1. This CDR3 has 17 residues. The V segment lost 3 bases and the J segment 3 bases; nucleotides outside the gene matches: 9. Germline CDR1 LNHNV, CDR2 YYDKDF (reference sequence).

With regard to this clonotype: The missing conserved phenylalanine or tryptophan at the end of this CDR3 makes a read error likely. The genes are TRBV13 and TRBJ2-5; unclear D gene. CDR1 and CDR2 (germline): PRHDT, FYEKMQ (reference sequence). The CDR3 length is 15 residues. Trimming took 0 bases from V and 1 from J, leaving 9 bases between them. The CDR3 region is CASSLGPLTQETQYS. The DNA for the CDR3 is TGTGCCAGCAGCTTAGGCCCACTGACCCAAGAGACCCAGTACTCC.

This clonotype was counted a few times. The chain carries TRBV5-8 and TRBJ2-1, with 7 bases lining up with TRBD2. The J segment lost 15 bases and the V segment lost 0 bases, leaving 21 bases of the junction unmatched. The CDR3 covers 17 residues. The germline V gene encodes CDR1 SGHTS and CDR2 YDEGEE. The DNA of the CDR3 is TGTGCCAGCAGCTTGGCCCTCAGGGAAAAAAGCGGGCGGGGGACGTTCTTC. Amino acids: CASSLALREKSGRGTFF.

Turning to this clonotype: A read error may be the cause here, since a much bigger clone is one base away. This chain links TRBV3-1 with TRBJ1-5; maybe TRBD1 (6 bases). Germline CDR1 is LGHDT and CDR2 is YNNKEL (reference sequence). The CDR3 has 14 amino acids. In DNA form, the CDR3 reads TGTGCCAGCAGCCCCGGGGGGGGGGCTCAGCTCCAGCATTTT. It specifies CASSPGGGAQLQHF.